This TCR beta chain was documented in a study of cytomegalovirus exposure and HLA in healthy donors. Study summary: Early released data had 80 million or so unique TCRs, all coming from HLA-typed donors.

The PCR ran on 60 Vbeta and 13 Jbeta primers. The repertoire was sequenced with immunoSEQ multiplex PCR; TCRdb's copy has only in-frame clones and lacks some. The repertoire holds 150,000 to 200,000 clones, almost 85% seen once, with approximately 2.1% in the top ten. Study results and caveats: In the analysis, some V segments, TRBV6-2 and TRBV6-3 included, were excluded as indistinguishable. The authors assumed roughly uniform sequencing depth across donors for presence/absence analyses.

This CDR3 spans 17 amino acids. The germline V gene encodes CDR1 SGHRS and CDR2 YFSETQ. V lost 0 bases, J lost 3 bases, and 17 bases lay in between. About this clone itself: The antigen remains undetermined.

The source is a woman in her 50s in good health and CMV-seronegative. J is TRBJ2-3 and V is TRBV5-1; TRBD2 is a possible D gene (6 bases). Sequencing used PBMCs. The CDR3 coding sequence is TGCGCCAGCAGCTTGGGATTTGGAGGGCCGGAGACAGATACGCAGTATTTT. Its translation: CASSLGFGGPETDTQYF.